The rows below give T cell receptor beta chains drawn from one sample of a study of CD8+ T cells in alopecia areata. Profiled with immunoSEQ multiplex PCR; TCRdb holds only in-frame clones, not every one. This table holds over 90,000 clones, around 60% found once. The specimen sequenced was CD4+ T cells sorted from blood. Receptors were obtained from a human donor in good health. Both conserved end residues are part of each CDR3. Fields, in order: V gene, clone size, D gene, J gene, CDR3 protein, CDR3 DNA. D genes are given only for firm matches. Only part of the rows carry a size: once, few, many, or a class if the clone is expanded.

v_call: TRBV5-1
clone_size: -
d_call: -
j_call: TRBJ2-5
cdr3_aa: CASSTTGYEETQYF
cdr3_nt: TGCGCCAGCAGCACCACAGGGTATGAAGAGACCCAGTACTTC

v_call: TRBV6-5
clone_size: -
d_call: -
j_call: TRBJ2-1
cdr3_aa: CASSPGGSNHNEQFF
cdr3_nt: TGTGCCAGCAGTCCCGGAGGGTCGAACCACAATGAGCAGTTCTTC

v_call: TRBV7-3
clone_size: few
d_call: -
j_call: TRBJ2-1
cdr3_aa: CASSLVAGEQFF
cdr3_nt: TGTGCCAGCAGCTTAGTGGCGGGGGAGCAGTTCTTC

v_call: TRBV5-6
clone_size: once
d_call: -
j_call: TRBJ2-4
cdr3_aa: CASSLDAKKNIQYF
cdr3_nt: TGTGCCAGCAGCTTGGACGCCAAAAAAAACATTCAGTACTTC

v_call: TRBV2
clone_size: -
d_call: TRBD1
j_call: TRBJ1-2
cdr3_aa: CASRTGTGYDYGYTF
cdr3_nt: TGTGCCAGCAGGACCGGGACAGGGTATGACTATGGCTACACCTTC

v_call: TRBV6-6
clone_size: -
d_call: -
j_call: TRBJ1-6
cdr3_aa: CASSQGGQRVNSPLHF
cdr3_nt: TGTGCCAGCTCCCAAGGGGGGCAGAGGGTAAATTCACCCCTCCACTTT

v_call: TRBV9
clone_size: few
d_call: -
j_call: TRBJ2-3
cdr3_aa: CASSVVPGRTSTDTQYF
cdr3_nt: TGTGCCAGCAGCGTCGTCCCGGGACGAACTAGCACAGATACGCAGTATTTT

v_call: TRBV4-1
clone_size: -
d_call: TRBD1
j_call: TRBJ2-2
cdr3_aa: CASSPRQGPTGELFF
cdr3_nt: TGCGCCAGCAGCCCCCGACAGGGGCCCACCGGGGAGCTGTTTTTT

v_call: TRBV20-1
clone_size: -
d_call: -
j_call: TRBJ1-2
cdr3_aa: CSWANYGYTF
cdr3_nt: TGCAGTTGGGCTAACTATGGCTACACCTTC

v_call: TRBV9
clone_size: -
d_call: TRBD2
j_call: TRBJ2-3
cdr3_aa: CASSALGGAGVDTQYF
cdr3_nt: TGTGCCAGCAGCGCGCTCGGGGGGGCCGGCGTCGATACGCAGTATTTT

v_call: TRBV10-3
clone_size: -
d_call: TRBD1
j_call: TRBJ1-2
cdr3_aa: CAISEGTGRREGYTF
cdr3_nt: TGTGCCATCAGTGAGGGGACAGGCCGGAGGGAAGGCTACACCTTC

v_call: TRBV11-2
clone_size: -
d_call: -
j_call: TRBJ2-7
cdr3_aa: CASSSHLGSYEQYF
cdr3_nt: TGTGCCAGCAGCTCTCACCTCGGGTCCTACGAGCAGTACTTC

v_call: TRBV19
clone_size: -
d_call: -
j_call: TRBJ2-7
cdr3_aa: CASSITGNKQYF
cdr3_nt: TGTGCCAGTAGTATTACAGGGAACAAGCAGTACTTC

v_call: TRBV29-1
clone_size: -
d_call: -
j_call: TRBJ2-5
cdr3_aa: CSVLATGRQETQYF
cdr3_nt: TGCAGCGTTCTCGCGACAGGAAGACAAGAGACCCAGTACTTC